This T cell receptor (beta chain) is from a study of CXCR3-negative and CXCR3-positive naive CD8 T cells. In the study overall: Libraries each contributed about 1.5 +/- 0.3 million TRB reads, for about 135 million in total. Notes on the study in general: Naive cells used TRBV-TRBJ genes in much the same way whether CXCR3-negative or CXCR3-positive; memory cells did not. Fresh PBMCs were used in most assays, and CXCR3 expression partially decreased after cryopreservation. Naive subsets expressed similar surface CD5; TRB CDR3 features served to infer TCR strength. For CXCR3-positive naive cells, TRB CDR3s were more hydrophobic than those of CXCR3-negative naive cells.

On this clonotype itself: Its antigen is not known.

Germline CDR1 and CDR2: DFQATT and SNEGSKA (reference sequence). The CDR3 spans 13 residues. Researchers prepared the TRB cDNA libraries using 5' RACE with UMI labels. One entry per CDR3 protein, without DNA, is what TCRdb gives after re-calling the 5' RACE reads. This sample's table has more than 80,000 distinct CDR3 sequences. The chain links TRBV20-1 to TRBJ1-2. Sequencing was done on a sample of naive CXCR3+ CD8+ T cells from blood. Sample subset: CD45RO-CCR7+CD27+CD95- naive CD8+ T cells expressing CXCR3 (TNR3+). The receptor comes from a human donor in good health. Some clones in this sample may be carry-over from other donors' samples. The CDR3 is CKKEEPTNYGYTF.